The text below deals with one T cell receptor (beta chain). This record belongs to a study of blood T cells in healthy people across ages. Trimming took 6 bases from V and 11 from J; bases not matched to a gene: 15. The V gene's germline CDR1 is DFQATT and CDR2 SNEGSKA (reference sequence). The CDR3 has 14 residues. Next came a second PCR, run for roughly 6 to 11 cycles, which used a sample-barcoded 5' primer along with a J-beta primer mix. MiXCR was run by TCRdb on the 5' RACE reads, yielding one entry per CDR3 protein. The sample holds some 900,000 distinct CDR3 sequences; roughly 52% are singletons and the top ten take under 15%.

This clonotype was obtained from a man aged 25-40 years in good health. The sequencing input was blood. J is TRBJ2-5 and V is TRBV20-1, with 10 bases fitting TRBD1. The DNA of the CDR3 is TGCAGTGCCCCTCCGGGACAGGGGTTCGATGAGCAGTACTTC. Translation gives CSAPPGQGFDEQYF.